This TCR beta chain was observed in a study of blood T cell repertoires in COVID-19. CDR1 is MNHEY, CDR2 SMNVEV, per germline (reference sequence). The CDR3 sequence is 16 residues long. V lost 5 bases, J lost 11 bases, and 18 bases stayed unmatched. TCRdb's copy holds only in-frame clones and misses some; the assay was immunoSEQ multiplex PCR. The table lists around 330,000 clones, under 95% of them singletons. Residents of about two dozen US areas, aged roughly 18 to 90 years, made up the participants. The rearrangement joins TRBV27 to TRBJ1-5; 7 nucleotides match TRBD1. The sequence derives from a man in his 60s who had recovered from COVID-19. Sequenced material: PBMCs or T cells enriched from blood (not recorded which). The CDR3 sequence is CASSTGTAQGGRAQHF. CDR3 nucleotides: TGTGCCAGCAGTACTGGGACAGCCCAAGGAGGTCGTGCCCAGCATTTT.